The next 20 T cell receptor beta chains were all read from a single sample in a study of T cells in Graves' hyperthyroidism and ophthalmopathy. Authors of the study amplified TCR beta CDR3 regions from RNA transcripts. First-round RT-PCR of the TCR CDR3 relied on the HTBI primer set. TCRdb reanalysed the multiplex PCR reads using MiXCR and keeps one entry per CDR3 protein. The data show 500,000 to 650,000 distinct CDR3 sequences, 15% to 20% seen once. Sample: blood. These TCRs come from a woman aged 18 to 35 with Graves' ophthalmopathy.

V is TRBV4-1 and J is TRBJ1-5; 10 bases are a match to TRBD1. Trimming removed 3 bases from V and 5 bases from J; junction bases left unmatched: 4. Germline CDR1 is MGHRA and CDR2 is YSYEKL. The CDR3 spans 15 residues. The CDR3 bases are TGCGCCAGCAGCCAGGGACAGGGGATTTATCAGCCCCAGCATTTT. Residues: CASSQGQGIYQPQHF.

This chain joins TRBV7-8 and TRBJ1-1; no definite D call. This CDR3 is built from 15 residues. Germline values: CDR1 SGHVS, CDR2 FQNEAQ. Trimming cost V 1 base and J 0 bases, with 9 bases left between them. This CDR3 is CASSLEFVMNTEAFF. The CDR3 DNA is TGTGCCAGCAGCTTAGAGTTTGTCATGAACACTGAAGCTTTCTTT.

In this sample, this clonotype turned up many times. The chain carries TRBV6-2 or TRBV6-3 and TRBJ1-1; TRBD1 aligns across 12 bases. V lost 1 base to trimming and J lost 4 bases; unmatched junction nucleotides: 10. Germline V CDR1 and CDR2: MNHEY, SVGEGT. The CDR3 has 18 residues. The CDR3 spells CASSYWGTGGHQGTEAFF. The DNA of the CDR3 is TGTGCCAGCAGTTACTGGGGGACAGGGGGCCATCAAGGCACTGAAGCTTTCTTT.

In its sample, this clonotype was seen many times. V gene TRBV6-2 or TRBV6-3 combines with J gene TRBJ2-1; the match to TRBD2 covers 10 bases. Per the germline V gene, CDR1 is MNHEY and CDR2 is SVGEGT. The CDR3 consists of 14 residues. V lost 7 bases to trimming and J lost 9 bases; unmatched junction nucleotides: 9. The DNA of the CDR3 is TGTGCCAGCAACAGGGGACTAGCGAGTTGTGAGCAGTTCTTC. Translated: CASNRGLASCEQFF.

This sequence joins TRBV7-9 and TRBJ1-1; 11 positions match TRBD1. Germline trimming cut 2 bases from V and 7 bases from J; bases unmatched to any gene: 12. The V gene's germline CDR1 is SEHNR and CDR2 FQNEAQ (reference sequence). The CDR3 has 17 amino acids. DNA for the CDR3: TGTGCCAGCAGCTTACCTGGACAGGGGGCCCTCCTAGGTGAAGCTTTCTTT. It specifies CASSLPGQGALLGEAFF.

This clonotype was seen a handful of times. The J gene is TRBJ2-2, the V gene TRBV12-3 or TRBV12-4; TRBD2 aligns across 14 bases. The trim removed 5 bases at V and 0 bases at J, leaving 5 bases unmatched. This CDR3 region has 18 residues. CDR3 sequence: CASSQTSGGAANTGELFF. CDR3 bases: TGTGCCAGCAGTCAGACTAGCGGGGGGGCCGCGAACACCGGGGAGCTGTTTTTT.

This clonotype was picked up many times. V and J are TRBV29-1 and TRBJ1-1; unclear D gene. The CDR3 covers 13 residues. The V end lost 5 bases, the J end lost 0 bases, and 10 bases lay between the germline ends. The germline gives CDR1 SQVTM, CDR2 ANQGSEA. The DNA of the CDR3 is TGCAGCGTTTCCCCGGGGTTGAACACTGAAGCTTTCTTT. Encoded protein: CSVSPGLNTEAFF.

The chain carries TRBV7-9 and TRBJ2-2; 7 bases map to TRBD1. The CDR3 has 14 residues. Germline assignment: CDR1 SEHNR and CDR2 FQNEAQ (reference sequence). V was clipped by 6 bases and J by 7 bases; unmatched bases: 8. The CDR3 is CASSFTGAGGELFF. DNA for the CDR3: TGTGCCAGCAGTTTCACAGGGGCAGGCGGGGAGCTGTTTTTT.

There are many counts of this clonotype. The chain has TRBV30 and TRBJ1-2, with TRBD1 as a possible D gene (6 bases). CDR3 length equals 13 residues. Germline values: CDR1 GTSNPN, CDR2 SVGIG (reference sequence). The V and J ends lost 5 bases and 5 bases respectively, with 15 bases between them. The CDR3 bases are TGTGCCTGGGCCCATCAGGGGATATATGGCTACACCTTC. Its protein is CAWAHQGIYGYTF.

This clonotype was seen many times. The V and J genes are TRBV3-1 and TRBJ1-4; D gene unclear. The CDR3 is made up of 14 amino acids. The V end lost 1 base, the J end lost 8 bases, and 11 bases lay between the germline ends. CDR1 LGHDT and CDR2 YNNKEL come from the germline V gene (reference sequence). CDR3 protein: CASSQALVGEKLFF. The CDR3, as DNA: TGTGCCAGCAGCCAAGCCCTGGTGGGAGAAAAACTGTTTTTT.

This clonotype was seen at least ten times. V is TRBV28 and J is TRBJ2-7; D unclear. V lost 0 bases to trimming and J lost 5 bases, with 11 bases between them. The germline gives CDR1 MDHEN, CDR2 SYDVKM. The CDR3 is 14 residues long. CDR3 in DNA: TGTGCCAGCAGTTTATGGGGAATGTACGACGAGCAGTACTTC. This sequence encodes CASSLWGMYDEQYF.

This clonotype showed up many times. This chain links TRBV30 with TRBJ2-1; the D gene is possibly TRBD2 (5 bases). V lost 4 bases and J 9 bases, leaving 10 bases between the germline ends. Germline lookup yields CDR1 GTSNPN and CDR2 SVGIG (reference sequence). The CDR3 is 11 amino acids. The CDR3 sequence: CAWTEGVEQFF. Written as DNA, the CDR3 is TGTGCCTGGACTGAGGGAGTTGAGCAGTTCTTC.

This clonotype occurred many times. This chain uses TRBV28 with TRBJ2-7; no clear D gene. This CDR3 is 12 amino acids long. The germline CDR1 and CDR2 sequences are MDHEN and SYDVKM. Trimming shortened V by 2 bases and J by 5 bases, and 7 bases separated the two germline ends. The CDR3 region has the DNA TGTGCCAGCAGTTTACGGCACAACGAGCAGTACTTC. Amino acids: CASSLRHNEQYF. The full variable domain, its missing parts supplied by reference TRBV28 and TRBJ2-7, is DVKVTQSSRYLVKRTGEKVFLECVQDMDHENMFWYRQDPGLGLRLIYFSYDVKMKEKGDIPEGYSVSREKKERFSLILESASTNQTSMYLCASSLRHNEQYFGPGTRLTVT.

Turning to this clonotype: At one end, the junction sequence differs from germline, possibly due to a read error. The chain links TRBV7-7 to TRBJ2-5; the D is unclear. Germline CDR1 SSHAT, CDR2 FNYEAQ (reference sequence). The CDR3 runs to 13 residues. CDR3 nucleotide sequence: TGTGCTAGCAGCTTAAACGAACGAGAGACCCAGTACTTC. Translated: CASSLNERETQYF. The full variable domain, with the rest looked up from reference TRBV7-7 and TRBJ2-5, is GAGVSQSPRYKVTKRGQDVTLRCDPISSHATLYWYQQALGQGPEFLTYFNYEAQPDKSGLPSDRFSAERPEGSISTLTIQRTEQRDSAMYRCASSLNERETQYFGPGTRLLVL.

The DNA of the CDR3 is TGTGCCAGCAGCGGGGGACTAGCGAGCTCCTACGAGCAGTACTTC. It codes for CASSGGLASSYEQYF. The chain links TRBV9 to TRBJ2-7, with 10 bases identical to TRBD2. CDR3 length equals 15 residues. The trim removed 3 bases at V and 0 bases at J, leaving 3 bases unmatched. Germline lookup yields CDR1 SGDLS and CDR2 YYNGEE.

Concerning this clonotype: Mismatch with germline at one junction end may stem from a read error. This chain joins TRBV6-2 or TRBV6-3 and TRBJ1-5, with no clear D. CDR1 MNHEY and CDR2 SVGEGT come from the germline V gene. This CDR3 region has 16 residues. The CDR3 coding sequence is TGTGCCAGCCTCGCCCCCGCGGGATATAGCGATCAGCCCCAGCATTTT. As protein: CASLAPAGYSDQPQHF.

The sample holds a few counts of this clonotype. V and J are TRBV7-6 and TRBJ2-1; 11 bases are a match to TRBD2. The CDR3 contains 18 residues. Germline assignment: CDR1 SGHVS and CDR2 FNYEAQ. The trim removed 3 bases at V and 3 bases at J, leaving 10 bases unmatched. CDR3 sequence reads: CASSFPSGGSPVYNEQFF. CDR3 DNA sequence: TGTGCCAGCAGCTTTCCTAGCGGGGGGAGCCCGGTCTACAATGAGCAGTTCTTC.

The chain joins TRBV27 to TRBJ2-7; D remains unclear. In germline, CDR1 is MNHEY, CDR2 SMNVEV (reference sequence). Trimming took off 7 bases at V and 6 bases at J, with 7 bases between the two ends. The CDR3 contains 10 residues. The chain's CDR3 is CASKVIEQYF. The DNA for the CDR3 is TGTGCCAGCAAGGTAATCGAGCAGTACTTC.

The sample holds many counts of this clonotype. The chain links TRBV5-1 to TRBJ1-5; the D gene is possibly TRBD1 (5 bases). The germline V gene encodes CDR1 SGHRS and CDR2 YFSETQ. This CDR3 is 14 amino acids long. Trimming left V 0 bases short and J 2 bases short, with 6 bases between. In nucleotides, the CDR3 is TGCGCCAGCAGCTTGGTGGGGGGCAATCAGCCCCAGCATTTT. The encoded protein is CASSLVGGNQPQHF.

The chain employs TRBV15 and TRBJ2-7, with D unresolved. Per germline, CDR1 LNHNV and CDR2 YYDKDF (reference sequence). The CDR3 spans 14 residues. V was trimmed by 1 base and J by 0 bases, leaving 7 bases between them. This CDR3 reads CATSRGESSYEQYF. The CDR3 DNA is TGTGCCACCAGCAGAGGTGAGAGCTCCTACGAGCAGTACTTC.